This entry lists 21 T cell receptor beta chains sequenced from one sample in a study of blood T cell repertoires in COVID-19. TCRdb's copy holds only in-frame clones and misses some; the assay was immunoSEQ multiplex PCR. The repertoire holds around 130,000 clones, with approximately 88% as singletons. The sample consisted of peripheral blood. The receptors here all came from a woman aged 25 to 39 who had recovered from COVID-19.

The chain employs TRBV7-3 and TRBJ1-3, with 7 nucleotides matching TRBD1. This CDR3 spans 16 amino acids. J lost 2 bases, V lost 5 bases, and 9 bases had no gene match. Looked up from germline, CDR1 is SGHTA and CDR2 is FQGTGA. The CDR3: CASSPYRTGTGNTIYF. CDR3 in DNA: TGTGCCAGCAGCCCCTACCGGACAGGAACTGGAAACACCATATATTTT.

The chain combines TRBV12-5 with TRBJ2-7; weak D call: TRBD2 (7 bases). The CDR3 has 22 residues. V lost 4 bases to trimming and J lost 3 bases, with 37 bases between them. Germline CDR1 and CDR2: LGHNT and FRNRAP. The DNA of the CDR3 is TGTGCTAGTGGTTCGGGTGGGCAGGGGCAAAAAATCCGGACTAGGACGAACTACGAGCAGTACTTC. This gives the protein CASGSGGQGQKIRTRTNYEQYF. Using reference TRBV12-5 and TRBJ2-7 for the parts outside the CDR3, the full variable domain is DARVTQTPRHKVTEMGQEVTMRCQPILGHNTVFWYRQTMMQGLELLAYFRNRAPLDDSGMPKDRFSAEMPDATLATLKIQPSEPRDSAVYFCASGSGGQGQKIRTRTNYEQYFGPGTRLTVT.

The CDR3 region has the DNA TGTGCCAGCAGCCAAGACCACAGGGGCAATGAGCAGTTCTTC. Translating gives CASSQDHRGNEQFF. This chain uses TRBV3-1 (or the pseudogene TRBV3-2) with TRBJ2-1; TRBD1 aligns across 7 bases. Germline V gene lookup returns CDR1 LGHDT and CDR2 YNNKEL (reference sequence). The J segment lost 6 bases and the V segment lost 0 bases, leaving 2 bases of the junction unmatched. The CDR3 spans 14 residues.

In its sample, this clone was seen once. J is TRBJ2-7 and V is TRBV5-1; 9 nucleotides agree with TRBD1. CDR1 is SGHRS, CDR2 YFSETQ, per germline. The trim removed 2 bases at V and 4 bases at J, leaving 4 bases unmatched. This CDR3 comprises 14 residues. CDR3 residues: CASSLTGGRYEQYF. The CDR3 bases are TGCGCCAGCAGCTTAACAGGGGGCAGGTACGAGCAGTACTTC.

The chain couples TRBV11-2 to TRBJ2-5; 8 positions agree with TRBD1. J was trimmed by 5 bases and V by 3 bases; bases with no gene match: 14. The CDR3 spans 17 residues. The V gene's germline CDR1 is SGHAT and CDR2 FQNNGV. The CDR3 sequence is CASSFSRGRGPVETQYF. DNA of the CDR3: TGTGCCAGCAGCTTTAGCCGTGGCAGGGGGCCGGTGGAGACCCAGTACTTC.

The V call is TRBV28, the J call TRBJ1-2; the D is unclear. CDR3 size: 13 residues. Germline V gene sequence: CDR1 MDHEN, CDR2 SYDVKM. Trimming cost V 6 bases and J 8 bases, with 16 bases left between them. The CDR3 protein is CASSTTGVGGYTF. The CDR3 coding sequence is TGTGCCAGCAGCACGACCGGGGTTGGCGGCTACACCTTC.

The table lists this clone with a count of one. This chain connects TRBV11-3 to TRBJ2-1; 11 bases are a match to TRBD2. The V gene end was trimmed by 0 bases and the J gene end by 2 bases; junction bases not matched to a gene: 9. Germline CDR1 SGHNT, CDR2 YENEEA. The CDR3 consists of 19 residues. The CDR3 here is CASSLDGLAGGKAYNEQFF. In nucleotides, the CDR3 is TGTGCCAGCAGCTTAGACGGTCTAGCGGGGGGTAAAGCCTACAATGAGCAGTTCTTC.

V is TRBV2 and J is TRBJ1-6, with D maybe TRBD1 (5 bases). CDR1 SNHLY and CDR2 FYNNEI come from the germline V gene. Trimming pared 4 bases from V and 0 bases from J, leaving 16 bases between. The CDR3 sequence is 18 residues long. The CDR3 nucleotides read TGTGCCAGCAGTGGCCCGGACAAACCGAGCTCCTATAATTCACCCCTCCACTTT. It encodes CASSGPDKPSSYNSPLHF.

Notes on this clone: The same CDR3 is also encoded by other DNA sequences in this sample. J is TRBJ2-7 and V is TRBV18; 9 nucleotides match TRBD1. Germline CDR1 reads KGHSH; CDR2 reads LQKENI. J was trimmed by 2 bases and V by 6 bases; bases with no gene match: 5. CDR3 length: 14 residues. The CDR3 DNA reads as TGTGCCAGCTCTCCCGGGACAGGGACCTACGAGCAGTACTTC. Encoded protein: CASSPGTGTYEQYF.

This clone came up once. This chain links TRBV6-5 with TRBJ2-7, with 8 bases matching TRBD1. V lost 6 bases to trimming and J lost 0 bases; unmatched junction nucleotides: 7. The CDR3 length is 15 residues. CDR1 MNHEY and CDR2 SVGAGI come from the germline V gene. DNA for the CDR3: TGTGCCAGCAGATCCGGACAGGGAGTCTCCTACGAGCAGTACTTC. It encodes CASRSGQGVSYEQYF.

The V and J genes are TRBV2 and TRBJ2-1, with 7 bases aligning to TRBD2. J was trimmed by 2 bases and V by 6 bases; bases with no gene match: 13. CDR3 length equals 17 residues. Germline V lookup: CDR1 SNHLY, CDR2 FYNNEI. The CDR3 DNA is TGTGCCAGCAGCCGACCAAAGAGTCTAGCGGCCTACAATGAGCAGTTCTTC. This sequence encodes CASSRPKSLAAYNEQFF. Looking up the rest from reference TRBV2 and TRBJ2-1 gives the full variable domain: EPEVTQTPSHQVTQMGQEVILRCVPISNHLYFYWYRQILGQKVEFLVSFYNNEISEKSEIFDDQFSVERPDGSNFTLKIRSTKLEDSAMYFCASSRPKSLAAYNEQFFGPGTRLTVL.

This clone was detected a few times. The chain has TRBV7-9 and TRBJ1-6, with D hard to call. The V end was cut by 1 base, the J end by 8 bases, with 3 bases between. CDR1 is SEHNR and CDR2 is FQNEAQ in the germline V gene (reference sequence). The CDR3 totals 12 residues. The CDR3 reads CASSLGDSPLHF. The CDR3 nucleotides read TGTGCCAGCAGCTTAGGCGATTCACCCCTCCACTTT. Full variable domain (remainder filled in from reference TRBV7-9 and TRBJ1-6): DTGVSQNPRHKITKRGQNVTFRCDPISEHNRLYWYRQTLGQGPEFLTYFQNEAQLEKSRLLSDRFSAERPKGSFSTLEIQRTEQGDSAMYLCASSLGDSPLHFGNGTRLTVT.

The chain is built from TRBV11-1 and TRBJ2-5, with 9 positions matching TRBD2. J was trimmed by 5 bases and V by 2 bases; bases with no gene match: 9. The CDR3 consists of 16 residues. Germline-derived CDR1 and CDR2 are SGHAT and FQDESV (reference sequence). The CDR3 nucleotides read TGTGCCAGCAGCTTACAACTAAACCTAGCGGGGGAGACCCAGTACTTC. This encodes CASSLQLNLAGETQYF. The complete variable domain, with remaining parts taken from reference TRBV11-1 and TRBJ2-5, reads EAEVAQSPRYKITEKSQAVAFWCDPISGHATLYWYRQILGQGPELLVQFQDESVVDDSQLPKDRFSAERLKGVDSTLKIQPAELGDSAMYLCASSLQLNLAGETQYFGPGTRLLVL.

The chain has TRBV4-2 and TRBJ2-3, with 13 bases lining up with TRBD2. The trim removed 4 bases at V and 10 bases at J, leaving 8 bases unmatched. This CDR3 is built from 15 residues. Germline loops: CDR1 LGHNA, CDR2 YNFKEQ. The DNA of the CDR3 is TGTGCCAGCAGCCTCCCCGGGACTAGCGGGGTTGCGCAGTATTTT. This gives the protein CASSLPGTSGVAQYF.

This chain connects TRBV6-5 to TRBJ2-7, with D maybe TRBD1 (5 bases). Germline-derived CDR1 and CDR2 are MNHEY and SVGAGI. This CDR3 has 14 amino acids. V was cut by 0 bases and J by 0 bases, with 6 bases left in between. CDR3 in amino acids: CASSYSQGSYEQYF. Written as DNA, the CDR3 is TGTGCCAGCAGTTACTCGCAGGGCTCCTACGAGCAGTACTTC.

The CDR3 reads CASSQVTDSTYEQYF. The CDR3 nucleotides are TGCGCCAGCAGCCAAGTGACGGACAGTACCTACGAGCAGTACTTC. The V and J genes are TRBV4-1 and TRBJ2-7; a weak D match, TRBD1 (6 bases). This CDR3 has 15 amino acids. V dropped 1 base and J dropped 2 bases, with 12 bases sitting between them. Germline V CDR1 and CDR2: MGHRA, YSYEKL.

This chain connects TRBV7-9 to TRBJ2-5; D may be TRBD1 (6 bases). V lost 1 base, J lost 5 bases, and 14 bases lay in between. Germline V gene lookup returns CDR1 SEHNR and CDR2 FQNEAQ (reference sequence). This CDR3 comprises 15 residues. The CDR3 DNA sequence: TGTGCCAGCAGCTTAGGAGGACAGAGGACGGAGACCCAGTACTTC. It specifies CASSLGGQRTETQYF.

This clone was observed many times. The CDR3 nucleotides read TGTGCCAGCAGCCAACCGGACAGGTTCTATGGCTACACCTTC. Encoded protein: CASSQPDRFYGYTF. The J gene is TRBJ1-2, the V gene TRBV14; the match to TRBD1 covers 7 bases. From germline, CDR1 is SGHDN and CDR2 FVKESK. CDR3 length equals 14 residues. Germline trimming cut 2 bases from V and 4 bases from J; bases unmatched to any gene: 4.

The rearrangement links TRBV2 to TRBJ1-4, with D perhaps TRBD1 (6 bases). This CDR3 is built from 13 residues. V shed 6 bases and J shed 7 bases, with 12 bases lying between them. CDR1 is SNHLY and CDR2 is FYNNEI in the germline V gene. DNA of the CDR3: TGTGCCAGCAGACAGGGAAGTAGTGAAAAACTGTTTTTT. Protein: CASRQGSSEKLFF.

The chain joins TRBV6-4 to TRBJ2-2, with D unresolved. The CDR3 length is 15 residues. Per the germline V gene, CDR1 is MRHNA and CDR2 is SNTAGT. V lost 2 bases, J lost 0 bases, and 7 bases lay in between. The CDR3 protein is CASSDSTTNTGELFF. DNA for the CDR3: TGTGCCAGCAGTGACAGTACTACGAACACCGGGGAGCTGTTTTTT.

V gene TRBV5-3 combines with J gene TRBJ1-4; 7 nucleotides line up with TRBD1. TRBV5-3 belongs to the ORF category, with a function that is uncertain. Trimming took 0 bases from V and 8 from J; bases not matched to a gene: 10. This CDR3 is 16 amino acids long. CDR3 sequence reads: CARSLVFWNRGEKLFF. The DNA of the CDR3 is TGTGCCAGAAGCTTGGTCTTTTGGAACAGGGGAGAAAAACTGTTTTTT.